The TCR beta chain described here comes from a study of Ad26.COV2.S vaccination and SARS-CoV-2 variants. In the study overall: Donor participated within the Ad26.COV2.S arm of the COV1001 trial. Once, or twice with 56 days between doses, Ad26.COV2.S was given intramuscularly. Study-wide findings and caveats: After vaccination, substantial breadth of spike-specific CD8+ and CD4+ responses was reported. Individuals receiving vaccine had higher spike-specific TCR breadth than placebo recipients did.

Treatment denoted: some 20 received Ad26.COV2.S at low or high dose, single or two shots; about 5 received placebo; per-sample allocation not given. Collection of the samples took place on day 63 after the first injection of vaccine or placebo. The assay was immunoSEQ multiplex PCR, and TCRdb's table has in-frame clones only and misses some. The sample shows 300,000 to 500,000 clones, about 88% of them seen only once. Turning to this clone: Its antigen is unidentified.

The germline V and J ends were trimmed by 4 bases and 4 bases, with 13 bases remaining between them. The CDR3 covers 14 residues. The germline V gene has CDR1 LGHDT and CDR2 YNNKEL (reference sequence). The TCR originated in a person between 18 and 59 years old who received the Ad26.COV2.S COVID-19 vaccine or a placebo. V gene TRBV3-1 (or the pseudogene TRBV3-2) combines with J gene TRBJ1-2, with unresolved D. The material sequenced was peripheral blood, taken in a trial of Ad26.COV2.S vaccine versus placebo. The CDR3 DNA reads TGTGCCAGCAGCCCACAAGCGAGGATCTATGGCTACACCTTC. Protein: CASSPQARIYGYTF.